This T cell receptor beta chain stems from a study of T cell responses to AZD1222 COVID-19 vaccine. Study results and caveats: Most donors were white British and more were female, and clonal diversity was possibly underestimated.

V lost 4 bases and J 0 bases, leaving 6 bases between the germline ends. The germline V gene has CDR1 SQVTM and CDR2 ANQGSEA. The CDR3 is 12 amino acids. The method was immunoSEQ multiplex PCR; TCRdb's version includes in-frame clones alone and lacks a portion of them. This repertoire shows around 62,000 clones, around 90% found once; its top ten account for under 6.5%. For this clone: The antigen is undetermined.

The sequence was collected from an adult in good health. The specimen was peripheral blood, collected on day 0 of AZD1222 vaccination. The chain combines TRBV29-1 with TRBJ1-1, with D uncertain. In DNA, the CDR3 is TGCAGCGTTGCTGGTTTGAACACTGAAGCTTTCTTT. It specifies CSVAGLNTEAFF.